Many counts were recorded for the clone carrying this T cell receptor beta chain. Antigen unknown. This record comes from a study of CD8 T cells in ankylosing spondylitis. Study outcomes and limitations: Disease-linked clones were found to be CD8+ and relatively rare in peripheral blood. Previously reported in reactive arthritis synovial fluid and blood were some of the motif variants. Blood from ankylosing spondylitis patients appeared to carry a characteristic roughly 8-variant TCR beta motif. Matched synovial fluid from ankylosing spondylitis patients was reported to be enriched for disease-linked clones.

Quantitative 5'-RACE with molecular barcodes generated TCR beta libraries. TCRdb itself ran the 5' RACE reads through MiXCR, one entry per CDR3 protein. The sample records more than 500,000 distinct CDR3 sequences, about 5.7% being singletons. The CDR3 is made up of 13 amino acids. V was pared by 2 bases and J by 7 bases, with 9 bases between. CDR1 and CDR2 (germline): SGHAT, FQNNGV. The V call is TRBV11-2, the J call TRBJ2-1; D not certain. The clonotype comes from a male donor with ankylosing spondylitis. Source material: blood, either unsorted or a sorted T cell fraction (not recorded which). CDR3 DNA: TGTGCCAGCAGCTTAAGTACAGTGAATGAGCAGTTCTTC. Translating it yields CASSLSTVNEQFF.